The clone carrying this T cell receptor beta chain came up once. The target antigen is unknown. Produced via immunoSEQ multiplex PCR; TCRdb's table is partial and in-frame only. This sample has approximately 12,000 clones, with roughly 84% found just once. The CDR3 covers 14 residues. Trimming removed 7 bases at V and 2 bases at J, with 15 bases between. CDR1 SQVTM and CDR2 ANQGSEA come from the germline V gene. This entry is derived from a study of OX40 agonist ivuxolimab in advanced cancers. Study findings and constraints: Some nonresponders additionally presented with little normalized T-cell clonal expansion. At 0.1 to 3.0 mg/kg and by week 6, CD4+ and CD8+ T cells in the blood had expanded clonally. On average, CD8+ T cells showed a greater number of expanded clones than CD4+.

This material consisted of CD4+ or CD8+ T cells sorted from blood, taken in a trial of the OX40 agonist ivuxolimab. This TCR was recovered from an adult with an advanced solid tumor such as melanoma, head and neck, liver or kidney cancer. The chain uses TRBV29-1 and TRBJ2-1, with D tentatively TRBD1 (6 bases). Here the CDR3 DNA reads TGCAGCGCCCAGGGGATTTGGACCTACAATGAGCAGTTCTTC. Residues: CSAQGIWTYNEQFF.